Sequencing of this T cell receptor beta chain was carried out in a study of CD8+CD57+ T cells in acquired aplastic anemia. Whole-study findings and limits: The CD8+ Simpson's diversity of patients and controls was not significantly different.

The CDR3 extends over 17 amino acids. CDR1 and CDR2 (germline): LNHNV, YYDKDF (reference sequence). Sequencing was done on patients that had shown CD8+CD57+ cell expansion by flow cytometry. The template used for profiling TCR beta VDJ and CDR3 was genomic DNA. TCRdb re-derived calls from the reads in MiXCR, one entry per CDR3 protein. Here the sample spans roughly 120,000 distinct CDR3 sequences, 45% to 60% being singletons. As regards this clonotype: The antigen is undetermined. At one of its ends the junction is not consistent with the germline gene, which may arise from a read error.

Source material: sorted CD4+, CD8+, or CD8+CD57+ T cells (not recorded which) from PBMCs. The V and J genes are TRBV15 and TRBJ1-3; TRBD1 might be the D (5 bases). The source of this sequence is a human donor with aplastic anemia. The CDR3 here is CATSRDSVGRVGNTIYF. The CDR3 region has the DNA TGTGCCACCAGCAGAGACTCGGTGGGCAGGGTTGGAAATACCATATATTTT.